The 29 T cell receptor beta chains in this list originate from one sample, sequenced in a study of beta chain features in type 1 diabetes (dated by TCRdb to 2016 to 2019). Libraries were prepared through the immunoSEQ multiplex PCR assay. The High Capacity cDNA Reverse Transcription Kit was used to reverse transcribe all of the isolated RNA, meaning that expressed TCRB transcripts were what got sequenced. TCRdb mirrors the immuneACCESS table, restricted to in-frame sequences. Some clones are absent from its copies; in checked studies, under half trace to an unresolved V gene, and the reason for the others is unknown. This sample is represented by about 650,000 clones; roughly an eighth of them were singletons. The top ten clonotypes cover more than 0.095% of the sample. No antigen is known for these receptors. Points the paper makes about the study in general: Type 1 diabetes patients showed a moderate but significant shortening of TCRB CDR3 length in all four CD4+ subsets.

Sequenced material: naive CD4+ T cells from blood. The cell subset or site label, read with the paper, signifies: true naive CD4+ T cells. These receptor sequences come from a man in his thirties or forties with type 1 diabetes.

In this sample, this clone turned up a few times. CDR3 in amino acids: CASSRGQGVNGGNTIYF. DNA for the CDR3: TGTGCCAGCAGCCGCGGACAGGGGGTAAACGGTGGAAACACCATATATTTT. V usage is TRBV4-2 and J usage is TRBJ1-3; 10 nucleotides line up with TRBD1. Trimming cost V 4 bases and J 3 bases; bases outside gene matches: 9. CDR3 length: 17 amino acids. The V gene's germline CDR1 is LGHNA and CDR2 YNFKEQ.

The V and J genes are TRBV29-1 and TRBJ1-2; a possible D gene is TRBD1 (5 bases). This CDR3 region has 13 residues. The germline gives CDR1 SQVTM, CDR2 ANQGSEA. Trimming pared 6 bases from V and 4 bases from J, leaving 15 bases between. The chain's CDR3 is CSVNPGLTYGYTF. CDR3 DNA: TGCAGCGTCAACCCGGGGCTTACCTATGGCTACACCTTC.

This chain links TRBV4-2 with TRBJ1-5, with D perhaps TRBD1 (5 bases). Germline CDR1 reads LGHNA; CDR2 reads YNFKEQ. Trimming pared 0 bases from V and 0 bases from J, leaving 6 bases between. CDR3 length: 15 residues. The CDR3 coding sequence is TGTGCCAGCAGCCAAGAGACAGTTAGCAATCAGCCCCAGCATTTT. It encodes CASSQETVSNQPQHF.

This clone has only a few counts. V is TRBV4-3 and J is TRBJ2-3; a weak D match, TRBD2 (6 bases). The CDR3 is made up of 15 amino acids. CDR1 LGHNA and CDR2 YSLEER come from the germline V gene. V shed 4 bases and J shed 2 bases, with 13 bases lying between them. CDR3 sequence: CASSRGSGDTDTQYF. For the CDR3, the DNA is TGCGCCAGCAGCCGCGGTTCGGGGGACACAGATACGCAGTATTTT.

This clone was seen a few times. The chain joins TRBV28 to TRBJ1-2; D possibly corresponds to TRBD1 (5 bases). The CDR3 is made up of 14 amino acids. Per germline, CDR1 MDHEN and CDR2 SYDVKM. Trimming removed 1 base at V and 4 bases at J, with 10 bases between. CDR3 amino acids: CASSLSQGSYGYTF. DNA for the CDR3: TGTGCCAGCAGTTTATCCCAGGGCAGCTATGGCTACACCTTC.

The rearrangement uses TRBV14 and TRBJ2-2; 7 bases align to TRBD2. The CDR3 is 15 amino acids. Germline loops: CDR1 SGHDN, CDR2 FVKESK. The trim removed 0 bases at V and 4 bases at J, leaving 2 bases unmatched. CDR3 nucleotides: TGTGCCAGCAGCCAAGAGGCGGGGGTCACCGGGGAGCTGTTTTTT. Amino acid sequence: CASSQEAGVTGELFF.

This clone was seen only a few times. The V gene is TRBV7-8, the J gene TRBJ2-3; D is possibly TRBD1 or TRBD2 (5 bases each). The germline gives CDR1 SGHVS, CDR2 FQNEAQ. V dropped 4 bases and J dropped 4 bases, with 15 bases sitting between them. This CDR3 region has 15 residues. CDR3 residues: CASSSPTGGADTQYF. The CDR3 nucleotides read TGTGCCAGCAGCTCGCCTACTGGGGGAGCAGATACGCAGTATTTT.

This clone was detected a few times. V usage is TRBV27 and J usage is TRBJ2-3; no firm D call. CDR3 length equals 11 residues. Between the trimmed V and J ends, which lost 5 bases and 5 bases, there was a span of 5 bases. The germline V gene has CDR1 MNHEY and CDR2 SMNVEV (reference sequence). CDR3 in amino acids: CASSREDTQYF. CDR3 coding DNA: TGTGCCAGCAGTAGAGAAGATACGCAGTATTTT.

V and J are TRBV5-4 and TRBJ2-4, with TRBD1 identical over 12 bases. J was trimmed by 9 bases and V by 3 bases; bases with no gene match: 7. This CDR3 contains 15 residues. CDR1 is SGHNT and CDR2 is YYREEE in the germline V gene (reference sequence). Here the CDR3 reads CASSSRDRGPSIQYF. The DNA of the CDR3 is TGTGCCAGCAGCTCCCGGGACAGGGGGCCTAGCATTCAGTACTTC.

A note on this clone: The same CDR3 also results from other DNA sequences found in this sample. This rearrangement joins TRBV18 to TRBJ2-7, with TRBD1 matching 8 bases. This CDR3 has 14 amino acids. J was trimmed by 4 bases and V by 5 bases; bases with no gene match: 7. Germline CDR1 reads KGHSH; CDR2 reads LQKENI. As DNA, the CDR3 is TGTGCCAGCTCATCCCGGACAGGGAATTACGAGCAGTACTTC. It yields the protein CASSSRTGNYEQYF.

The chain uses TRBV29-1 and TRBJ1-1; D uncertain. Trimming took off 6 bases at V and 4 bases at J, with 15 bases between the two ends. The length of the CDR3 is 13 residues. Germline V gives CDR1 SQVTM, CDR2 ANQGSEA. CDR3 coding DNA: TGCAGCGTCGCTACCGTCGGAGGCACTGAAGCTTTCTTT. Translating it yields CSVATVGGTEAFF.

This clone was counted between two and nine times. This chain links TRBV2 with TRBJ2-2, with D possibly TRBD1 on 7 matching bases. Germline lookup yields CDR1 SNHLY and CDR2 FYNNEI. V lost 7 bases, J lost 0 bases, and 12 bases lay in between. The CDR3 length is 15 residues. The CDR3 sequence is CASNRGTANTGELFF. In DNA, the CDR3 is TGTGCCAGCAATCGCGGGACAGCGAACACCGGGGAGCTGTTTTTT. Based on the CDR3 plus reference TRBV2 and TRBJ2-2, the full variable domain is EPEVTQTPSHQVTQMGQEVILRCVPISNHLYFYWYRQILGQKVEFLVSFYNNEISEKSEIFDDQFSVERPDGSNFTLKIRSTKLEDSAMYFCASNRGTANTGELFFGEGSRLTVL.

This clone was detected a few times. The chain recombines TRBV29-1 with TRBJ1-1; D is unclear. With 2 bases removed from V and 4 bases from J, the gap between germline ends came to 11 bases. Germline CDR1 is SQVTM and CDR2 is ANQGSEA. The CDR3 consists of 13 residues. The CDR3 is CSVESPLGTEAFF. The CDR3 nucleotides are TGCAGCGTTGAATCCCCCCTGGGCACTGAAGCTTTCTTT.

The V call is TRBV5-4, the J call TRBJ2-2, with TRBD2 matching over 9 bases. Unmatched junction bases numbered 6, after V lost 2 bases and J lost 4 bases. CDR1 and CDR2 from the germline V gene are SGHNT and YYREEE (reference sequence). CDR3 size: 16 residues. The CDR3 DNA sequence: TGTGCCAGCAGCTTCCAGCGGGGGGCCTCCACCGGGGAGCTGTTTTTT. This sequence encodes CASSFQRGASTGELFF.

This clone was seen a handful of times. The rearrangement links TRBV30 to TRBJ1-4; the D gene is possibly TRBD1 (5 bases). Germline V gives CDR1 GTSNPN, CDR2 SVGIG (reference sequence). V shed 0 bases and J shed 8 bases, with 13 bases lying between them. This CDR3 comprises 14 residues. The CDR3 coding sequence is TGTGCCTGGAGTGTTATCTACGAGGGGGAAAAACTGTTTTTT. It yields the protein CAWSVIYEGEKLFF.

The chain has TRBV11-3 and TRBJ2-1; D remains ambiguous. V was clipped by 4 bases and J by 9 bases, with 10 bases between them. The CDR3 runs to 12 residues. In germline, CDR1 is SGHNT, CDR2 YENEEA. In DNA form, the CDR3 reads TGTGCCAGCAGCTCGTGGACGAGTGAGCAGTTCTTC. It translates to CASSSWTSEQFF.

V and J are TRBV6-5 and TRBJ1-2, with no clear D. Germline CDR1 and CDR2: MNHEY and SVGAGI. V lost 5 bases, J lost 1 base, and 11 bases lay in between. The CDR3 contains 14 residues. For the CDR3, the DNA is TGTGCCAGCAGTCGAACCGGGCTTAACTATGGCTACACCTTC. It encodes CASSRTGLNYGYTF.

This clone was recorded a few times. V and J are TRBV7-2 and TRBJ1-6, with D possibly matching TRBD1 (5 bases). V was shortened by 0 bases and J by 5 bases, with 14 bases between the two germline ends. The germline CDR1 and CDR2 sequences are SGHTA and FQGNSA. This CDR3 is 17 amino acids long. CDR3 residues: CASSLAWAGSDNSPLHF. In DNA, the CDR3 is TGTGCCAGCAGCTTAGCATGGGCAGGGTCGGATAATTCACCCCTCCACTTT.

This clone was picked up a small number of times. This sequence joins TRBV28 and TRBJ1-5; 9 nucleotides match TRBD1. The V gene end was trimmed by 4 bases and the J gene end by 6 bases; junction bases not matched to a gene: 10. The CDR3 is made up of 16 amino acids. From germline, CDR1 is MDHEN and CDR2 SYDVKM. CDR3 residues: CASSWPGQGRIQPQHF. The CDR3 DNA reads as TGTGCCAGCAGTTGGCCGGGACAGGGTCGTATTCAGCCCCAGCATTTT.

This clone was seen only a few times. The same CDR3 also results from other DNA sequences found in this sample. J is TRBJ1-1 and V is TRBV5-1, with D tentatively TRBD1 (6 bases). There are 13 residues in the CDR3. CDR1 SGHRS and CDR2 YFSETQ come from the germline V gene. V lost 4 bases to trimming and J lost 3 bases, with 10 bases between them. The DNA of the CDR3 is TGCGCCAGCAGCCCTCGACAGGACACTGAAGCTTTCTTT. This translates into CASSPRQDTEAFF. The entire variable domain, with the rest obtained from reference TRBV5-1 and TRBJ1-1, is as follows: KAGVTQTPRYLIKTRGQQVTLSCSPISGHRSVSWYQQTPGQGLQFLFEYFSETQRNKGNFPGRFSGRQFSNSRSEMNVSTLELGDSALYLCASSPRQDTEAFFGQGTRLTVV.

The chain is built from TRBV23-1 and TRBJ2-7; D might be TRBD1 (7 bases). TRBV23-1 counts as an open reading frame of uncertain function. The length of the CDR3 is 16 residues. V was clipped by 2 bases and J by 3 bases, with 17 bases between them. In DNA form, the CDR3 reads TGCGCCAGCAGTCAAAGGGGGGACAGTGAATTCTACGAGCAGTACTTC. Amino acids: CASSQRGDSEFYEQYF.

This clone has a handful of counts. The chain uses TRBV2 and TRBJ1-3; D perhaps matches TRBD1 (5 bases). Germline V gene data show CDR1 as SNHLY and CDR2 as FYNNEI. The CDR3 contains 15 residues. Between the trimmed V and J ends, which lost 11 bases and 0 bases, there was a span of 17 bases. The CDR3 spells CAGGDGASSGNTIYF. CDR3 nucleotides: TGTGCCGGAGGGGATGGGGCGTCCTCTGGAAACACCATATATTTT.

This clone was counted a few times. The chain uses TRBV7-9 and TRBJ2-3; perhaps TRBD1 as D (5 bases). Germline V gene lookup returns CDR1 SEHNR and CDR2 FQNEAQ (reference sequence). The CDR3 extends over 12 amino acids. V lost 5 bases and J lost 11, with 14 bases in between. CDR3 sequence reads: CASSNRAQGQYF. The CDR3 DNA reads TGTGCCAGCAGCAACCGGGCCCAGGGGCAGTATTTT.

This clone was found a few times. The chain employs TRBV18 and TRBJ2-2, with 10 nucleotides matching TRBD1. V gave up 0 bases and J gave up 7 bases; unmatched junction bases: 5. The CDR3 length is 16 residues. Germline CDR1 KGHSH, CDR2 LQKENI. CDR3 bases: TGTGCCAGCTCACCACCGGGGACAGGGGCAATCGGGGAGCTGTTTTTT. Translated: CASSPPGTGAIGELFF.

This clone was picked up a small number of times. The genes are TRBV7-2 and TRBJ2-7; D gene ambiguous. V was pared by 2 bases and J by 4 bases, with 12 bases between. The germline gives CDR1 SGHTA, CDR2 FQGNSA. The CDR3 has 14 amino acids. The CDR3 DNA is TGTGCCAGCAGCTTAACGCAGGAACGATACGAGCAGTACTTC. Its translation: CASSLTQERYEQYF. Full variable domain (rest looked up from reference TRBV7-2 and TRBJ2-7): GAGVSQSPSNKVTEKGKDVELRCDPISGHTALYWYRQSLGQGLEFLIYFQGNSAPDKSGLPSDRFSAERTGGSVSTLTIQRTQQEDSAVYLCASSLTQERYEQYFGPGTRLTVT.

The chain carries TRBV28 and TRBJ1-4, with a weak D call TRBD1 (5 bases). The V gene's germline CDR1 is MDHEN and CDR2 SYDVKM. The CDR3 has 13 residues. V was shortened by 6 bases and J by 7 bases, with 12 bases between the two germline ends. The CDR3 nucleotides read TGTGCCAGCAGCCCCCACGGGACTGAAAAACTGTTTTTT. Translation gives CASSPHGTEKLFF.

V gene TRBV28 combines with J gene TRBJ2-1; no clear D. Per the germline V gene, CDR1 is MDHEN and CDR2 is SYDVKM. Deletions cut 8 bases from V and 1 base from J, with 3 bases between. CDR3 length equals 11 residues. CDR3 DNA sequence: TGTGCCAGCGAATCCTACAATGAGCAGTTCTTC. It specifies CASESYNEQFF. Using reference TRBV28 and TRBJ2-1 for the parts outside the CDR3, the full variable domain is DVKVTQSSRYLVKRTGEKVFLECVQDMDHENMFWYRQDPGLGLRLIYFSYDVKMKEKGDIPEGYSVSREKKERFSLILESASTNQTSMYLCASESYNEQFFGPGTRLTVL.

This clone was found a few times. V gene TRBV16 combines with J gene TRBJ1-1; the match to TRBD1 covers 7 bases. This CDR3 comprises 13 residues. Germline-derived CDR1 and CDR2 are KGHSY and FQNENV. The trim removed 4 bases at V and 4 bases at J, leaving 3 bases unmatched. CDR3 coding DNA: TGTGCCAGCAGCCCAGGGGGAGGCACTGAAGCTTTCTTT. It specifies CASSPGGGTEAFF.

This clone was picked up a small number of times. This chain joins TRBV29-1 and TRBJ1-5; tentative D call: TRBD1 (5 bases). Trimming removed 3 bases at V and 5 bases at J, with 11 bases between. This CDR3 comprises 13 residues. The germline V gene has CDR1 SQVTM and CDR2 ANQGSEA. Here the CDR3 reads CSVEQGRDQPQHF. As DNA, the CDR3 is TGCAGCGTTGAGCAGGGTAGGGATCAGCCCCAGCATTTT.